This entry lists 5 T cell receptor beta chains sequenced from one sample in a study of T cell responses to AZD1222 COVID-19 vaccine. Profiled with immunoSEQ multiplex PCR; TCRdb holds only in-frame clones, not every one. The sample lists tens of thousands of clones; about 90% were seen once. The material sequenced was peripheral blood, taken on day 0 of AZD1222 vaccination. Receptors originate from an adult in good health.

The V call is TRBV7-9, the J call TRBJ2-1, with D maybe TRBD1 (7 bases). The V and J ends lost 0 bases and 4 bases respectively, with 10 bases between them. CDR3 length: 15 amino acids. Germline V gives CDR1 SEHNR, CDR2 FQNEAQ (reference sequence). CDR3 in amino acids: CASSLAGGQYNEQFF. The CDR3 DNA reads TGTGCCAGCAGCTTAGCGGGGGGACAGTACAATGAGCAGTTCTTC.

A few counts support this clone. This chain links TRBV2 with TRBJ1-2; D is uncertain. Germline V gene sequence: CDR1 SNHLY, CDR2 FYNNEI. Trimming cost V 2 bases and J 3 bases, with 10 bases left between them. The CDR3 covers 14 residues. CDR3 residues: CASSESEQYYGYTF. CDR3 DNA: TGTGCCAGCAGTGAATCGGAACAGTACTATGGCTACACCTTC.

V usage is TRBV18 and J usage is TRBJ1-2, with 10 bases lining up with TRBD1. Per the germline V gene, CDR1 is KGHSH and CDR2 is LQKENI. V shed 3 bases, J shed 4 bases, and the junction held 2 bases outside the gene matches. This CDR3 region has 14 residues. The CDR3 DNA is TGTGCCAGCTCACCGGGACAGGGGTTCTATGGCTACACCTTC. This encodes CASSPGQGFYGYTF.

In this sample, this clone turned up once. This chain's CDR3 is CSASKQGAQNYGYTF. For the CDR3, the DNA is TGCAGTGCTAGTAAACAGGGGGCGCAAAACTATGGCTACACCTTC. The V and J genes are TRBV20-1 and TRBJ1-2, with 9 nucleotides matching TRBD1. With V trimmed by 3 bases and J by 2 bases, 7 bases remained unmatched. Germline V gene sequence: CDR1 DFQATT, CDR2 SNEGSKA (reference sequence). CDR3 size: 15 residues.

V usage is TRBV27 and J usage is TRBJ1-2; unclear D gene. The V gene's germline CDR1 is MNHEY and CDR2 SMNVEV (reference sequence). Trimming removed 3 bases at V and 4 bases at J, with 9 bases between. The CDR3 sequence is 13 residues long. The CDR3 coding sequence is TGTGCCAGCAGTTTTCAAGGAGGCTATGGCTACACCTTC. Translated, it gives CASSFQGGYGYTF.